These 3 T cell receptor beta chains were sequenced from one sample in a study of CD8+ T cells in alopecia areata. cDNA serving as the sequencing template came from extracted, reverse transcribed RNA. TCRdb's table, derived via immunoSEQ multiplex PCR, lists solely in-frame clones and lacks some. Of 170,000 or so clones listed, around 60% are singletons. Treatment given: oral pan-JAK inhibitor, 5-10 mg twice daily. This sample comprised CD8+ T cells sorted from blood, obtained at week 24, from a patient treated with tofacitinib. These receptors originate from a human donor with alopecia areata.

The J gene is TRBJ2-5, the V gene TRBV21-1; TRBD1, the table's D call, lacks a check against the DNA. TRBV21-1 is a pseudogene locus. The CDR3 has 14 residues. The DNA for the CDR3 is TGTGCCAGCACCCCGGACAGGAGATCGGAGACCCAGTACTTC. Amino acid sequence: CASTPDRRSETQYF.

This chain connects TRBV7-9 to TRBJ1-2, with 8 bases aligning to TRBD1. Germline V lookup: CDR1 SEHNR, CDR2 FQNEAQ (reference sequence). V was pared by 5 bases and J by 0 bases, with 11 bases of the junction left unmatched. The CDR3 sequence is 17 residues long. CDR3 DNA sequence: TGTGCCAGCAGCCAGCCCCGGGACAGGTCGACTAACTATGGCTACACCTTC. Translated, it gives CASSQPRDRSTNYGYTF.

This clone was counted between two and nine times. The CDR3 nucleotides read TGTGCCAGCAGCTCCTTGGGGGACAAAAACATTCAGTACTTC. As protein: CASSSLGDKNIQYF. The chain uses TRBV7-9 and TRBJ2-4; D may be TRBD1 or TRBD2 (5 bases each). This CDR3 is 14 amino acids long. Germline V gives CDR1 SEHNR, CDR2 FQNEAQ (reference sequence). Trimming shortened V by 4 bases and J by 3 bases, and 10 bases separated the two germline ends.